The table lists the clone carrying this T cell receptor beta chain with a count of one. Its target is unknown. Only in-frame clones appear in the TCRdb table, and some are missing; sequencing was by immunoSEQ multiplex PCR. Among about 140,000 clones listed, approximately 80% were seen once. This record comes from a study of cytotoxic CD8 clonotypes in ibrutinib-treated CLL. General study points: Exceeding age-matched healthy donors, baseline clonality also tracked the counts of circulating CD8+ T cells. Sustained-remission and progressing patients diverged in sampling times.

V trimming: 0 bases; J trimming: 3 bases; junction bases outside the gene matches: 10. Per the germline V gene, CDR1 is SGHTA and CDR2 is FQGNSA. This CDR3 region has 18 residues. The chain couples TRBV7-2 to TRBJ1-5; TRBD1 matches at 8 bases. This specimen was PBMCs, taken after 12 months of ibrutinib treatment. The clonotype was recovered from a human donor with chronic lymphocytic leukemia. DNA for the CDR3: TGTGCCAGCAGCTTAGCACAGGGGGGGCCTTATAACAATCAGCCCCAGCATTTT. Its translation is CASSLAQGGPYNNQPQHF.